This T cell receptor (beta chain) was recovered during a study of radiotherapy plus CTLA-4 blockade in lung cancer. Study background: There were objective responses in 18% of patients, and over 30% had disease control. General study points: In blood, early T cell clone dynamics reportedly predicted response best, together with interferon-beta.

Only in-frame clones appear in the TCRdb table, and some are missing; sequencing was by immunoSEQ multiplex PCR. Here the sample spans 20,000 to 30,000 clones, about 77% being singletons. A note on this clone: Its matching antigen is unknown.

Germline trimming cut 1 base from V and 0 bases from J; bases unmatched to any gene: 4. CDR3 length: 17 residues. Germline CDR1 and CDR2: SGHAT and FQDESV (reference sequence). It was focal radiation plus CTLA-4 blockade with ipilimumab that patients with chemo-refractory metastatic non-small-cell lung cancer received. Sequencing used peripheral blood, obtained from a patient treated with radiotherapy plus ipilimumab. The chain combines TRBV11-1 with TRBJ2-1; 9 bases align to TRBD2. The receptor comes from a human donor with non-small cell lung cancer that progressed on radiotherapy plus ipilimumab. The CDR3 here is CASSLVPSGISYNEQFF. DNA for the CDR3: TGTGCCAGCAGCTTAGTACCTAGCGGGATCTCCTACAATGAGCAGTTCTTC.